This record concerns one T cell receptor beta chain sequence. It lacks a known antigen. Within one base of it there is no much larger clone, and no base qualities were kept. Libraries came from the immunoSEQ multiplex PCR assay. TCRdb retrieved this table from immuneACCESS and kept in-frame rearrangements only. Not all clones are present; in checked studies, unresolved V genes account for under half, and no reason is known for the remainder. The sample includes 50,000 or so clones, with about 80% observed a single time. The ten largest make up about a tenth of the sample. This sample is drawn from a study of control samples from healthy donors and cancer patients (dated by TCRdb to the early 2020s). The germline V gene provides CDR1 SGHNT and CDR2 YENEEA. Trimming leaves V shorter by 2 bases and J shorter by 4 bases, with the junction holding 11 bases beyond the gene matches. The CDR3 goes from the cysteine to the phenylalanine over 18 residues. Only CDR3 DNA is held: 54 bases, read in frame from base 1.

The chain is made from TRBV11-3 and TRBJ2-3; 11 central bases correspond to TRBD2. Material for sequencing was blood. The TCR comes from a man between 65 and 80 years old in good health. The CDR3 region has the sequence CASSLKKLAGVGPDTQYF. The nucleotide sequence reads TGTGCCAGCAGCTTAAAGAAACTAGCGGGAGTGGGTCCAGATACGCAGTATTTT.